This TCR beta chain was documented in a study of blood T cell repertoires in COVID-19. TCRdb's table, derived via immunoSEQ multiplex PCR, lists solely in-frame clones and lacks some. This table holds more than 100,000 clones, 85% to 90% found once. The germline gives CDR1 SGHNT, CDR2 YYREEE (reference sequence). The CDR3 contains 15 residues. V shed 3 bases and J 2 bases; nucleotides not matched to a gene: 6. V is TRBV5-4 and J is TRBJ2-7; TRBD2 aligns across 9 bases. Sequencing was performed on peripheral blood. The origin of this receptor is a man between 45 and 60 years old with active or convalescent COVID-19. CDR3 loop: CASSSPSGVPYEQYF. The CDR3 region has the DNA TGTGCCAGCAGCTCGCCTAGCGGGGTCCCCTACGAGCAGTACTTC.